This is a list of T cell receptor beta chains from one sample in a study of PD-1 blockade in classical Hodgkin lymphoma. Profiled with immunoSEQ multiplex PCR; TCRdb holds only in-frame clones, not every one. Altogether 95,000 to 100,000 clones are present, around 88% being singletons, with the ten largest covering around 7%. The sequences come from peripheral blood mononuclear cells (PBMCs), collected before the second cycle of nivolumab. The receptors here all came from a human donor with classical Hodgkin lymphoma. The CDR3 runs from the conserved cysteine through the conserved F or W. A D gene is named only where the DNA matches it firmly. The size field is filled for only some rows; it gives once, few, many or a size class.

size	V	J	D	DNA	CDR3
-	TRBV11-2	TRBJ1-4	TRBD1	TGTGCCAGCAGCTTAGGGACGACAGGGAGTGAAAAACTGTTTTTT	CASSLGTTGSEKLFF
-	TRBV28	TRBJ1-1	TRBD1	TGTGCCAGCAGTCCCCGGGACAGGGGGCCTGAAGCTTTCTTT	CASSPRDRGPEAFF
-	TRBV30	TRBJ1-5	-	TGTGCCTGGAGTGGGGGGTTTTACAGTTATAGCAATCAGCCCCAGCATTTT	CAWSGGFYSYSNQPQHF
-	TRBV5-1	TRBJ1-2	-	TGCGCCAGCAGCTTGGAAGGGGGAGGGAACTATGGCTACACCTTC	CASSLEGGGNYGYTF
-	TRBV30	TRBJ1-6	-	TGTGCCTGGAGTGCCTCCCTAGGGGTGATTGGGAATTCACCCCTCCACTTT	CAWSASLGVIGNSPLHF
-	TRBV9	TRBJ1-2	TRBD1	TGTGCCAGCAGTGCCGGGACAGGGCTCTATGGCTACACCTTC	CASSAGTGLYGYTF
once	TRBV29-1	TRBJ2-7	TRBD2	TGCAGCGTCCAGCGGGGCTCCTCCTACGAGCAGTACTTC	CSVQRGSSYEQYF
once	TRBV19	TRBJ1-5	-	TGTGCCACTACAGCATATAGCAATCAGCCCCAGCATTTT	CATTAYSNQPQHF
-	TRBV14	TRBJ2-2	TRBD1	TGTGCCAGCCGCCGACAGGGTGTCCCCGGGGAGCTGTTTTTT	CASRRQGVPGELFF
-	TRBV27	TRBJ1-6	-	TGTGCCAGCAGTTTGCGGGGGGTTAATTCACCCCTCCACTTT	CASSLRGVNSPLHF
-	TRBV19	TRBJ1-1	-	TGTGCCAGTGGGGGAGAGGTTAGGAGGGGCACTGAAGCTTTCTTT	CASGGEVRRGTEAFF
-	TRBV9	TRBJ1-2	-	TGTGCCAGCAGCGTGGAGGCCACTAACCTCTATGGCTACACCTTC	CASSVEATNLYGYTF
-	TRBV19	TRBJ2-5	TRBD1	TGTGCCAGTAGTATAGAGAGGGGGCGAGAGGAGACCCAGTACTTC	CASSIERGREETQYF
-	TRBV7-9	TRBJ2-2	TRBD1	TGTGCCAGCAGCCAAAGGGACAGGGGAACCGGGGAGCTGTTTTTT	CASSQRDRGTGELFF
once	TRBV20-1	TRBJ2-1	-	TGCAGTGCGTCGGGGACTCTTGAGCAGTTCTTC	CSASGTLEQFF
-	TRBV5-4	TRBJ2-7	TRBD1	TGTGCCAGCAGCCGGACAGGGCTTGGCTACGAGCAGTACTTC	CASSRTGLGYEQYF
-	TRBV4-1	TRBJ1-1	-	TGCGCCAGCAGCCGTGGGATGGTTGACACTGAAGCTTTCTTT	CASSRGMVDTEAFF
-	TRBV12-5	TRBJ1-1	TRBD1	TGTGCTAGTGGTTTGGTACAGGGGGCTGAAGCTTTCTTT	CASGLVQGAEAFF
-	TRBV10-1	TRBJ2-1	TRBD2	TGCGCCAGCAGTGAAACTAGCGGGGGCCGAAATGAGCAGTTCTTC	CASSETSGGRNEQFF
once	TRBV4-1	TRBJ2-7	TRBD2	TGCGCCAGCAGCCAAGACGGGACTAGCGTATCCTACGAGCAGTACTTC	CASSQDGTSVSYEQYF
-	TRBV7-2	TRBJ2-7	TRBD2	TGTGCCAGCAGCTCAGCACTAGCGGGGGGGCGTGAGCAGTACTTC	CASSSALAGGREQYF
once	TRBV30	TRBJ1-4	-	TGTGCCTGGAGTTCAGTTCCCGAAAAACTGTTTTTT	CAWSSVPEKLFF
once	TRBV19	TRBJ2-7	-	TGTGCCAGTAGTATGTACAGGGCAGCCTACGAGCAGTACTTC	CASSMYRAAYEQYF
-	TRBV6-1	TRBJ1-2	-	TGTGCCAGCAGTGAAGGCAAAGACTATGGCTACACCTTC	CASSEGKDYGYTF